This TCR beta chain appears in the sequencing data of a study of neurological immune-mediated disorders. Study summary: Within the group of approximately 35 multiple sclerosis patients, some 30 were relapsing-remitting, while 3 were secondary progressive.

Study findings and constraints: Levels of TCR clonal expansion peaked in HTLV-1-associated myelopathy and reached their lowest in multiple sclerosis, under those of healthy controls.

Whenever a sequencing run was performed, it yielded over 190 million TCR-beta sequences from 15-18 subjects. Via MiXCR, TCRdb re-called the 5' RACE reads, giving one row per CDR3 protein. This sample has about 62,000 distinct CDR3 sequences, with about 3.7% found just once. The sample holds many counts of this clonotype. The antigen is not known. Looked up from germline, CDR1 is ENHRY and CDR2 is SYGVKD. This CDR3 is built from 14 residues. The V segment lost 8 bases and the J segment 6 bases; nucleotides outside the gene matches: 10. This TCR came from a woman aged 45-65 years with multiple sclerosis. The V gene is TRBV10-3, the J gene TRBJ2-1; 7 positions agree with TRBD2. Sequenced: PBMCs. CDR3 loop: CAISEAGDINEQFF. The CDR3 DNA follows: TGTGCCATCTCGGAGGCGGGAGACATCAATGAGCAGTTCTTC.